Shown below are 18 T cell receptor beta chains from a single sample sequenced in a study of T-cell reconstitution after alpha-beta-depleted transplantation in children. Unique molecular identifiers were built into the TCRbeta library. One entry per CDR3 protein results from TCRdb running MiXCR on the PCR reads. The sample has 45,000 to 55,000 distinct CDR3 sequences, around 5.9% seen once. Sequences were derived from PBMCs, mostly from graft donor cells, sampled 60 days after TCRalphabeta/CD19-depleted stem cell transplant. These TCRs come from a female patient between 2 and 15 years old who had a stem cell transplant for aplastic anemia, so the T cells may come from the graft donor.

This clonotype turned up a few times. The junction does not match germline at one end; this may be a read error. V usage is TRBV18 and J usage is TRBJ2-1, with 7 positions matching TRBD1. Germline loops: CDR1 KGHSH, CDR2 LQKENI. The CDR3 covers 15 residues. The CDR3 region has the DNA TGTGCCAGCTCACCCCGACAGGGATCCTCCAATGAGCAGTTCTTC. As protein: CASSPRQGSSNEQFF.

Remarks on this clonotype: The conserved closing phenylalanine or tryptophan is absent in this CDR3, likely reflecting a read error. The chain joins TRBV2 to TRBJ2-7; D is ambiguous. The CDR3 has 12 residues. From germline, CDR1 is SNHLY and CDR2 FYNNEI. Trimming removed 0 bases at V and 5 bases at J, with 5 bases between. The CDR3 DNA sequence: TGTGCCAGCAGTGAAGCCGGTGACGAGCAGTACTAC. Its translation is CASSEAGDEQYY.

On this clonotype: Given a much more abundant clone one base away, this may be a read error. The gene calls are TRBV10-3 and TRBJ2-5; D not resolved. This CDR3 is 10 amino acids long. V was pared by 10 bases and J by 5 bases, with 8 bases between. Germline loops: CDR1 ENHRY, CDR2 SYGVKD. The CDR3 bases are TGTGCCACCGTGGTCGAGACCCAGTACTTC. Translated, it gives CATVVETQYF.

This clonotype was counted ten times or more. The rearrangement uses TRBV12-3 or TRBV12-4 and TRBJ2-1, with 9 bases matching TRBD2. V shed 2 bases and J 6 bases; nucleotides not matched to a gene: 11. The CDR3 has 17 residues. This chain's CDR3 is CASSLRRGGQRTNEQFF. CDR3 in DNA: TGTGCCAGCAGTTTAAGGCGGGGGGGCCAAAGGACCAATGAGCAGTTCTTC.

This clonotype has more than one count but fewer than ten. The CDR3 here is CASSFQGAQSYEQYF. CDR3 DNA sequence: TGTGCCAGCAGCTTCCAGGGGGCCCAATCCTACGAGCAGTACTTC. This rearrangement joins TRBV7-8 to TRBJ2-7; 8 bases agree with TRBD1. V lost 3 bases, J lost 1 base, and 5 bases stayed unmatched. Looked up from germline, CDR1 is SGHVS and CDR2 is FQNEAQ. The CDR3 length is 15 residues.

The genes are TRBV2 and TRBJ2-5; 13 bases agree with TRBD2. CDR3 size: 15 residues. The germline V gene encodes CDR1 SNHLY and CDR2 FYNNEI. Trimming at V came to 6 bases and at J to 4 bases, leaving 5 bases not matched to a gene. The CDR3 DNA is TGTGCCAGCAGCGCTACTAGCGGGGGGGGAGAGACCCAGTACTTC. This translates into CASSATSGGGETQYF.

Remarks on this clonotype: This may be a read error: a much more frequent sequence differs by one nucleotide. The chain joins TRBV18 to TRBJ2-7, with a tentative D call TRBD1 (5 bases). Per the germline V gene, CDR1 is KGHSH and CDR2 is LQKENI. There are 14 residues in the CDR3. As DNA, the CDR3 is TGTGCCAGCTCATCGACAGTGATCTCCTACGAGCAGCACTTC. Translating gives CASSSTVISYEQHF.

This clonotype has at least ten counts. Here the CDR3 DNA reads TGTGCCATTGGACTAGCTGAAGATACGCAGTATTTT. Translating it yields CAIGLAEDTQYF. The chain carries TRBV10-3 and TRBJ2-3, with 8 positions matching TRBD2. The germline V gene has CDR1 ENHRY and CDR2 SYGVKD. This CDR3 spans 12 amino acids. Trimming at V came to 9 bases and at J to 5 bases, leaving 4 bases not matched to a gene.

In its sample, this clonotype was seen many times. The rearrangement uses TRBV6-5 and TRBJ1-5; a possible D gene is TRBD1 (5 bases). Germline values: CDR1 MNHEY, CDR2 SVGAGI. The CDR3 loop spans 12 amino acids. V was pared by 5 bases and J by 9 bases, with 11 bases between. CDR3 region: CASSAPGGPQHF. CDR3 DNA: TGTGCCAGCAGTGCCCCGGGGGGGCCCCAGCATTTT.

This clonotype was seen a few times. The chain recombines TRBV7-9 with TRBJ2-6, with D possibly matching TRBD1 (6 bases). There are 19 residues in the CDR3. Deletions cut 5 bases from V and 0 bases from J, with 20 bases between. The V gene's germline CDR1 is SEHNR and CDR2 FQNEAQ (reference sequence). The CDR3, as DNA: TGTGCCAGCAGCCACGGACTTCTTAACAGGGCCTCTGGGGCCAACGTCCTGACTTTC. This gives the protein CASSHGLLNRASGANVLTF.

At least ten counts were recorded for this clonotype. This sequence joins TRBV10-3 and TRBJ1-1; D perhaps matches TRBD1 (5 bases). CDR1 and CDR2 (germline): ENHRY, SYGVKD. Trimming pared 7 bases from V and 0 bases from J, leaving 9 bases between. This CDR3 has 13 residues. The CDR3 protein is CAITQGLNTEAFF. In DNA form, the CDR3 reads TGTGCCATCACTCAGGGACTGAACACTGAAGCTTTCTTT.

This clonotype was recorded at least ten times. The gene calls are TRBV27 and TRBJ2-3; 10 nucleotides line up with TRBD2. J was trimmed by 2 bases and V by 6 bases; bases with no gene match: 5. This CDR3 contains 15 residues. CDR1 is MNHEY and CDR2 is SMNVEV in the germline V gene (reference sequence). The CDR3 protein is CASRAGGLPTDTQYF. CDR3 nucleotide sequence: TGTGCCAGCAGAGCGGGGGGGCTACCCACAGATACGCAGTATTTT.

This clonotype was detected many times. This chain uses TRBV28 with TRBJ2-7; perhaps TRBD2 as D (6 bases). CDR3 length: 13 residues. Germline-derived CDR1 and CDR2 are MDHEN and SYDVKM. Trimming pared 5 bases from V and 4 bases from J, leaving 12 bases between. CDR3 nucleotide sequence: TGTGCCAGCAGTCCCGCGGGGTTTTACGAGCAGTACTTC. It translates to CASSPAGFYEQYF.

This clonotype was counted ten times or more. The chain combines TRBV7-9 with TRBJ2-1, with D tentatively TRBD1 (6 bases). V was clipped by 5 bases and J by 0 bases, with 8 bases between them. CDR3 length equals 14 residues. Germline assignment: CDR1 SEHNR and CDR2 FQNEAQ (reference sequence). The CDR3 DNA follows: TGTGCCAGCAGCCGGGACATCTCCTACAATGAGCAGTTCTTC. This translates into CASSRDISYNEQFF.

This clonotype was observed at least ten times. This rearrangement joins TRBV25-1 to TRBJ1-1; 8 nucleotides line up with TRBD1. Germline CDR1 MGHDK, CDR2 SYGVNS. This CDR3 has 13 amino acids. With 5 bases clipped from V and 4 bases from J, the junction kept 3 bases outside the gene matches. The CDR3 coding sequence is TGTGCCAGCAGTCCTACAGGGGGCACTGAAGCTTTCTTT. Translation gives CASSPTGGTEAFF.

The sample holds a few counts of this clonotype. The rearrangement uses TRBV30 and TRBJ1-5; D remains ambiguous. Germline V gene sequence: CDR1 GTSNPN, CDR2 SVGIG (reference sequence). The CDR3 runs to 13 residues. Trimming pared 0 bases from V and 4 bases from J, leaving 7 bases between. CDR3 sequence (DNA): TGTGCCTGGAGTGTAGGGATGAATCAGCCCCAGCATTTT. Amino acid sequence: CAWSVGMNQPQHF.

The chain uses TRBV7-8 and TRBJ2-1, with TRBD1 identical over 11 bases. This CDR3 is 15 amino acids long. Trimming at V came to 8 bases and at J to 3 bases, leaving 6 bases not matched to a gene. Per germline, CDR1 SGHVS and CDR2 FQNEAQ. The CDR3 loop reads CASARTGGIYNEQFF. The CDR3 nucleotides read TGTGCCAGCGCTAGGACAGGGGGCATCTACAATGAGCAGTTCTTC.

This clonotype occurred a few times. The chain recombines TRBV7-9 with TRBJ1-6; D gene ambiguous. V shed 1 base and J shed 5 bases, with 12 bases lying between them. The CDR3 runs 16 residues. Germline loops: CDR1 SEHNR, CDR2 FQNEAQ (reference sequence). The CDR3 nucleotides are TGTGCCAGCAGCTTAGACGGGAATCGGGATAATTCACCCCTCCACTTT. It yields the protein CASSLDGNRDNSPLHF.